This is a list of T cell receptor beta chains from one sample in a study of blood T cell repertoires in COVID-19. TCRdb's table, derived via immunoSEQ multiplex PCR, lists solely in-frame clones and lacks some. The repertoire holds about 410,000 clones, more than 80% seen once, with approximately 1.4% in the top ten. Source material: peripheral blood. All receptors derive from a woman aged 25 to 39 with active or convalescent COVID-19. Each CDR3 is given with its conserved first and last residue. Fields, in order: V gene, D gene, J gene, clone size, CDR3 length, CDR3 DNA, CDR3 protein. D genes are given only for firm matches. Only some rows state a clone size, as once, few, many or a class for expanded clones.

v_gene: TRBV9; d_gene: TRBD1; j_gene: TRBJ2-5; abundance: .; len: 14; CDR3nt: TGTGCCAGCAGCTGGGGACAGACGAAAGAGACCCAGTACTTC; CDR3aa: CASSWGQTKETQYF
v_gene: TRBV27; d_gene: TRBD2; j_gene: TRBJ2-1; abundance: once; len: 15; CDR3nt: TGTGCCAGCAGTTTACCGGGCGGGGGGGCTCGGGAGCAGTTCTTC; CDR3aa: CASSLPGGGAREQFF
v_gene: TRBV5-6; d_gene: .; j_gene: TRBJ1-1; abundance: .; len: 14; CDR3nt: TGTGCCAGCAGCTTGGCGAGATTTGGCACTGAAGCTTTCTTT; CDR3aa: CASSLARFGTEAFF
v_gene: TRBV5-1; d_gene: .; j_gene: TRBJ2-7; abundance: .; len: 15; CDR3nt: TGCGCCAGCAGCTACATCAGCGGGTCAGGGTACGAGCAGTACTTC; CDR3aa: CASSYISGSGYEQYF
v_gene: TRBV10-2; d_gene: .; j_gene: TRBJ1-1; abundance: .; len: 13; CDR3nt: TGCGCCAGCAGCGGACAGACGAACACTGAAGCTTTCTTT; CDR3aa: CASSGQTNTEAFF
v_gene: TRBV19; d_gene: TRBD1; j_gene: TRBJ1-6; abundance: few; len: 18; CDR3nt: TGTGCCAGTAGTACATGGACAGGGCGAGGCTTCTATAATTCACCCCTCCACTTT; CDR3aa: CASSTWTGRGFYNSPLHF
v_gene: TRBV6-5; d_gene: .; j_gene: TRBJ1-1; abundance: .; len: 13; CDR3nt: TGTGCCAGCATGCGACTAGGGAACACTGAAGCTTTCTTT; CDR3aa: CASMRLGNTEAFF
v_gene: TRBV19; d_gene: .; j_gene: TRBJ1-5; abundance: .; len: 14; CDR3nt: TGTGCCAGTAGTATACTGCAGGGTCCGCAGCCCCAGCATTTT; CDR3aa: CASSILQGPQPQHF
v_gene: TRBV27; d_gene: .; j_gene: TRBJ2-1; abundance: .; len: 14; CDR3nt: TGTGCCAGCAGTTTGGGACTTTCCTACAATGAGCAGTTCTTC; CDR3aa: CASSLGLSYNEQFF
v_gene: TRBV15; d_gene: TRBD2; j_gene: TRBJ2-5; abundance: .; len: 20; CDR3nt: TGTGCCACCAGCAGAGACGCGCTCCTACTAGCGGGAGGGCCGGAAGAGACCCAGTACTTC; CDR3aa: CATSRDALLLAGGPEETQYF
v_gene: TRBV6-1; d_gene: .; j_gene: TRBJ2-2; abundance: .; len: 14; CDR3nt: TGTGCCAGCAGTGAAATGTGGGGGGCCGGGGAGCTGTTTTTT; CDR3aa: CASSEMWGAGELFF
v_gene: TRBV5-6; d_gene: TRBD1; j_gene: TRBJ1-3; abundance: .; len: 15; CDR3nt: TGTGCCAGCAGCGGATTGACAGGGGTTGGAAACACCATATATTTT; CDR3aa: CASSGLTGVGNTIYF
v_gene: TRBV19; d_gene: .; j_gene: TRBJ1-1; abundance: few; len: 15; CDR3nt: TGTGCCAGTATCGACAGGAGAGGGTCCCCAACTGAAGCTTTCTTT; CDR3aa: CASIDRRGSPTEAFF
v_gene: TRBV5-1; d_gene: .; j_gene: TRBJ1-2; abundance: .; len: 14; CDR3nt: TGCGCCAGCAGCTTGGAAGAGAAGGGCGGGGGCTACACCTTC; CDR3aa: CASSLEEKGGGYTF
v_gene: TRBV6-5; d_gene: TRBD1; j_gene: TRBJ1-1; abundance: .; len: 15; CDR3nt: TGTGCCAGCAGCGGGAGGGACAGCCGGGGGAGTGAAGCTTTCTTT; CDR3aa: CASSGRDSRGSEAFF
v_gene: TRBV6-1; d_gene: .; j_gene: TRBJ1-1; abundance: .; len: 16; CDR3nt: TGTGCCAGCAGTGAAACTCGAGGGAGGGGGGACACTGAAGCTTTCTTT; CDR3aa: CASSETRGRGDTEAFF
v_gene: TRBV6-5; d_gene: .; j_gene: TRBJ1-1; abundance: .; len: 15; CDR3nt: TGTGCCAGCAGTTACACCCGGGGGGCGTATACTGAAGCTTTCTTT; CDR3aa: CASSYTRGAYTEAFF
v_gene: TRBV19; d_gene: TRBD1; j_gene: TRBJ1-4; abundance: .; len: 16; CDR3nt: TGTGCCAGTAGTCTTGGCAGTGGGACAGGGAATGAAAAACTGTTTTTT; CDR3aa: CASSLGSGTGNEKLFF
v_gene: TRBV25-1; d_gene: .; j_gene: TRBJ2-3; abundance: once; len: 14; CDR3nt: TGTGCCAGCAGTGAATTCGGAGGAGCAGATACGCAGTATTTT; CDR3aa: CASSEFGGADTQYF